The rows below give T cell receptor beta chains drawn from one sample of a study of T cells in localized non-small cell lung cancer. Sequencing used immunoSEQ multiplex PCR; TCRdb keeps in-frame clones, though not all of them. The data show around 6,000 clones, 15% seen once. The source material was normal lung tissue next to the tumor, sampled before any cancer treatment. The receptors here all came from a male donor aged 60 or over with stage II squamous cell lung carcinoma. Each CDR3 is given without its conserved first and last residue. Each record gives: J gene, V gene, CDR3 protein.

j_call: TRBJ1-5
v_call: TRBV6-8
cdr3_aa: ASSYDTRAVH

j_call: TRBJ1-3
v_call: TRBV30
cdr3_aa: AWSVGATGNTIY

j_call: TRBJ1-1
v_call: TRBV6-8
cdr3_aa: ASTKQGMNTEAF

j_call: TRBJ2-1
v_call: TRBV29-1
cdr3_aa: SVRGGELPQVSYNEQF

j_call: TRBJ2-7
v_call: TRBV9
cdr3_aa: ASSPYGNYEQY

j_call: TRBJ2-5
v_call: TRBV28
cdr3_aa: ASSFRRTGAETQY

j_call: TRBJ1-1
v_call: TRBV19
cdr3_aa: ASTRDRGLNTEAF

j_call: TRBJ1-1
v_call: TRBV4-1
cdr3_aa: ASSQVLGGGLNTEAF

j_call: TRBJ1-4
v_call: TRBV15
cdr3_aa: ATSPLPGRDEKLF

j_call: TRBJ2-7
v_call: TRBV6-8
cdr3_aa: AGGLAGSSYEQY